This TCR beta chain was observed in a study of T cell responses to AZD1222 COVID-19 vaccine. This table comes from immunoSEQ multiplex PCR, and its TCRdb copy is limited to in-frame clones, with some not included. Among roughly 84,000 clones listed, roughly 87% were seen once. Points on this clone: Its antigen is unidentified.

Germline CDR1 MNHEY, CDR2 SVGAGI. The CDR3 totals 14 residues. V was trimmed by 4 bases and J by 9 bases, leaving 18 bases between them. Study-wide findings and caveats: Most donors were white British and more were female, and clonal diversity was possibly underestimated. With two AZD1222 doses given, Spike-specific TCR breadth and depth both rose. In the spike-specific TCR repertoire, nearly half reportedly target unmutated variant regions.

The clonotype was recovered from an adult in good health. The input for sequencing was peripheral blood, taken on day 0 of AZD1222 vaccination. The chain employs TRBV6-5 and TRBJ1-1, with no clear D. The CDR3 DNA reads as TGTGCCAGCAGTTCCTACAAGGACCGGCCAAAAGCTTTCTTT. Translating gives CASSSYKDRPKAFF.